This T cell receptor (beta chain) was recovered during a study of T cells after somatic rescue of genetic block. V was cut by 4 bases and J by 0 bases, with 14 bases left in between. Germline V gene sequence: CDR1 SGHDT, CDR2 YYEEEE. The CDR3 runs to 16 residues. Method: immunoSEQ multiplex PCR; TCRdb's copy keeps in-frame clones and lacks some. The sample contains under 7,500 clones, around 80% of which appear only once. Sequenced sample: peripheral blood mononuclear cells (PBMCs). The receptor's source is a boy between 10 and 17 years old. The chain combines TRBV5-6 with TRBJ1-3; a weak D match, TRBD1 (6 bases). The CDR3 DNA follows: TGTGCCAGCAGCCAACAGGGATGGACCTCTGGAAACACCATATATTTT. Encoded protein: CASSQQGWTSGNTIYF.